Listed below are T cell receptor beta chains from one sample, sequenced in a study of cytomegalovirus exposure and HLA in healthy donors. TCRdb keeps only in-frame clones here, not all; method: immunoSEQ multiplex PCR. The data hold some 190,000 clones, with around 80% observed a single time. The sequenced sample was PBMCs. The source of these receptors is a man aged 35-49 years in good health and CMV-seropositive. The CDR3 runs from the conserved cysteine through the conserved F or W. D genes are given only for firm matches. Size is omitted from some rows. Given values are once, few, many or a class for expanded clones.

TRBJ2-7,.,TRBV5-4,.,CASRPRQGNEQYF,TGTGCCAGCAGGCCCCGGCAGGGTAACGAGCAGTACTTC
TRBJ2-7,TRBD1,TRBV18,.,CASSPRLPGQGAKSDF,TGTGCCAGCTCACCACGACTCCCTGGACAGGGGGCTAAGAGTGACTTC
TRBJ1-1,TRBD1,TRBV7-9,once,CASSLDRGPSSAFF,TGTGCCAGCAGCCTCGACAGGGGGCCATCGTCAGCTTTCTTT
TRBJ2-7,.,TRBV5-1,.,CASSLTLRGGSGVPYEQYF,TGCGCCAGCAGCTTGACCCTACGTGGGGGATCGGGAGTCCCCTACGAGCAGTACTTC
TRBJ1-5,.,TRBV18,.,CASSPAGNQPQHF,TGTGCCAGCTCACCAGCAGGGAATCAGCCCCAGCATTTT
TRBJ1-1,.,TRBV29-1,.,CSVVGGRDTEAFF,TGCAGCGTTGTAGGGGGGAGGGACACTGAAGCTTTCTTT
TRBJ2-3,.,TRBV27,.,CASRGWSTDTQYF,TGTGCCAGCAGGGGCTGGAGCACAGATACGCAGTATTTT
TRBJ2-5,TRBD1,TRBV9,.,CASSSTGTGGGETQYF,TGTGCCAGCAGCTCCACCGGGACAGGGGGCGGAGAGACCCAGTACTTC
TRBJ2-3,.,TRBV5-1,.,CASSSDISTDTQYF,TGCGCCAGCAGCTCGGACATTAGCACAGATACGCAGTATTTT
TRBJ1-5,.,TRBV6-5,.,CASSFRGQPQHF,TGTGCCAGCAGTTTCAGGGGTCAGCCCCAGCATTTT
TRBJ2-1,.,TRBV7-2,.,CASSLDFYNEQFF,TGTGCCAGCAGCTTGGACTTCTACAATGAGCAGTTCTTC
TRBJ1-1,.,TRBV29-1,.,CSVSGQMNTEAFF,TGCAGCGTTTCGGGACAAATGAACACTGAAGCTTTCTTT
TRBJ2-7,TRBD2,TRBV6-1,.,CASSERTSGRAWAYEQYF,TGTGCCAGCAGTGAGAGGACTAGCGGGAGGGCGTGGGCCTACGAGCAGTACTTC
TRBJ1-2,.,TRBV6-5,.,CASSWATYGYTF,TGTGCCAGCAGTTGGGCTACCTATGGCTACACCTTC
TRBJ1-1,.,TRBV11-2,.,CASSSQVRTEAFF,TGTGCCAGCAGCTCGCAGGTCCGCACTGAAGCTTTCTTT
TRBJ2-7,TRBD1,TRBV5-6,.,CASSSGQLSYEQYF,TGTGCCAGCAGCTCGGGACAGCTCTCCTACGAGCAGTACTTC
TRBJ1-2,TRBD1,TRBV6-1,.,CASTGQGRNYGYTF,TGTGCCAGCACCGGACAGGGAAGAAACTATGGCTACACCTTC
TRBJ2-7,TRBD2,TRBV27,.,CASSLTSGRLYEQYF,TGTGCCAGCAGTCTGACTAGCGGGAGGTTGTACGAGCAGTACTTC
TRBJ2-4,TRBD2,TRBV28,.,CASSLAAGGHDYKNIQYF,TGTGCCAGCAGTTTGGCCGCGGGAGGGCATGACTACAAAAACATTCAGTACTTC
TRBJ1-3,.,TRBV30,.,CAWSAGGNTIYF,TGTGCCTGGAGTGCGGGGGGAAACACCATATATTTT
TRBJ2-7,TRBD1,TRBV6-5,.,CASSYSKDRVSEQYF,TGTGCCAGCAGTTACTCGAAGGACAGGGTGAGCGAGCAGTACTTC
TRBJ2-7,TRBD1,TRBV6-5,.,CASSYSDRGSYEQYF,TGTGCCAGCAGTTACTCCGACAGGGGATCCTACGAGCAGTACTTC
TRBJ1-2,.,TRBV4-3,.,CASSQAHQNYGYTF,TGCGCCAGCAGCCAGGCACACCAAAACTATGGCTACACCTTC
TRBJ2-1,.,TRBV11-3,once,CASSAPGNEQFF,TGTGCCAGCAGCGCGCCGGGCAATGAGCAGTTCTTC
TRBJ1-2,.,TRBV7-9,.,CASSLGGTYGYTF,TGTGCCAGCAGCTTGGGGGGAACATATGGCTACACCTTC
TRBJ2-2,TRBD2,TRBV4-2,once,CASSQSGTSVTGELFF,TGTGCCAGCAGCCAATCCGGGACTAGCGTGACCGGGGAGCTGTTTTTT
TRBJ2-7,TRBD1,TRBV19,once,CASSGQGVYEQYF,TGTGCCAGTAGCGGACAGGGGGTCTACGAGCAGTACTTC
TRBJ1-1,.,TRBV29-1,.,CSVDRGLGEAFF,TGCAGCGTTGACAGGGGTTTGGGGGAAGCTTTCTTT
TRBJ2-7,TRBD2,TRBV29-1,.,CSVAAGGYEQYF,TGCAGCGTCGCGGCGGGAGGCTACGAGCAGTACTTC
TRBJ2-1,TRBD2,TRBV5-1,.,CASSWPLAGPSYNEQFF,TGCGCCAGCAGCTGGCCCTTAGCGGGACCCTCCTACAATGAGCAGTTCTTC
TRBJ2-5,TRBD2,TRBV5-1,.,CASSLAKSGGQYF,TGCGCCAGCAGCTTGGCCAAATCCGGGGGGCAGTACTTC
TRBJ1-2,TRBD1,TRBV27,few,CASKGTGDWVGYGYTF,TGTGCCAGCAAGGGGACAGGGGACTGGGTAGGCTATGGCTACACCTTC
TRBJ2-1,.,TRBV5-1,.,CASRRDTANEQFF,TGCGCCAGCAGACGAGACACCGCCAATGAGCAGTTCTTC
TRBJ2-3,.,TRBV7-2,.,CASSFRSSSTDTQYF,TGTGCCAGCAGCTTTAGGTCTAGCTCCACAGATACGCAGTATTTT
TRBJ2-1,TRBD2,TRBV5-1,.,CASSLALAGGSSYNEQFF,TGCGCCAGCAGCTTGGCCCTAGCGGGAGGTTCCTCCTACAATGAGCAGTTCTTC
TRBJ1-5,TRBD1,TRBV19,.,CASRDRDPAQPQHF,TGTGCCAGTAGGGACAGGGATCCAGCTCAGCCCCAGCATTTT
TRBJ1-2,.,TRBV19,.,CASSMARDLGYTF,TGTGCCAGTAGTATGGCCAGGGATTTAGGCTACACCTTC
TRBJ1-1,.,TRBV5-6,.,CASTKGGGPNTEAFF,TGTGCCAGCACCAAAGGTGGTGGGCCTAACACTGAAGCTTTCTTT
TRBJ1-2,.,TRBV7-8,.,CASSLARAPYGYTF,TGTGCCAGCAGCTTAGCCAGGGCGCCGTATGGCTACACCTTC
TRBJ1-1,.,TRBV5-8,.,CASSPEDKQGSTEAFF,TGTGCCAGCAGCCCCGAGGATAAGCAGGGAAGCACTGAAGCTTTCTTT
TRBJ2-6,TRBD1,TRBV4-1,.,CASSLDLTGAASGANVLTF,TGCGCCAGCAGCCTGGATCTCACAGGGGCTGCCTCTGGGGCCAACGTCCTGACTTTC
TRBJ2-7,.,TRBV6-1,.,CASKIGVPPYEQYF,TGTGCCAGCAAGATCGGGGTACCCCCCTACGAGCAGTACTTC
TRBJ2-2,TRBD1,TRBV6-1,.,CASTEGAGLGELFF,TGTGCCAGCACCGAGGGGGCGGGTCTTGGGGAGCTGTTTTTT
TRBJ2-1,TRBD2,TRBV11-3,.,CASSLDGSGSDEQFF,TGTGCCAGCAGCTTAGACGGTAGCGGGAGTGATGAGCAGTTCTTC
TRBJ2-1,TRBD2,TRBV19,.,CASRRTSGTNNEQFF,TGTGCCAGTAGGAGAACTAGCGGGACGAACAATGAGCAGTTCTTC
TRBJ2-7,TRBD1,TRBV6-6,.,CASSPKPGQGSYEQYF,TGTGCCAGCAGCCCGAAACCGGGACAGGGATCCTACGAGCAGTACTTC
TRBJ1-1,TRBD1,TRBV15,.,CATKDRVWTEAFF,TGTGCCACCAAAGACAGGGTTTGGACTGAAGCTTTCTTT
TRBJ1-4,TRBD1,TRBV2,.,CASSRIFTGGGTNEKLFF,TGTGCCAGCAGTCGAATTTTCACAGGGGGAGGGACTAATGAAAAACTGTTTTTT
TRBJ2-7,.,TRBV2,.,CASLSWATYEQYF,TGTGCCAGCCTAAGTTGGGCGACGTACGAGCAGTACTTC
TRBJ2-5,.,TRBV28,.,CASSLVAQQETQYF,TGTGCCAGCAGTTTAGTTGCACAGCAAGAGACCCAGTACTTC